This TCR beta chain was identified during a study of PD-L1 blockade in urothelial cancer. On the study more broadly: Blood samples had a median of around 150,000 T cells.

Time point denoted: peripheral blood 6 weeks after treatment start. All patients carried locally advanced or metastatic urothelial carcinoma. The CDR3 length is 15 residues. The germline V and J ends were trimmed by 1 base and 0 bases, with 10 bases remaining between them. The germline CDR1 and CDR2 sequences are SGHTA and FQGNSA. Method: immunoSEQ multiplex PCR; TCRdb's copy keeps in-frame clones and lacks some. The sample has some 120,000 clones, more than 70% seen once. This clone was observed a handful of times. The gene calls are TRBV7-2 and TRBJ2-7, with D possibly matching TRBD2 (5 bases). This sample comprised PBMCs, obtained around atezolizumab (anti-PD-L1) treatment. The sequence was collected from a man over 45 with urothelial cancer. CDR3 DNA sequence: TGTGCCAGCAGCTTAGTTTCAGCGGTCTCCTACGAGCAGTACTTC. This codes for CASSLVSAVSYEQYF. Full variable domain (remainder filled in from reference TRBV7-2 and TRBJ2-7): GAGVSQSPSNKVTEKGKDVELRCDPISGHTALYWYRQSLGQGLEFLIYFQGNSAPDKSGLPSDRFSAERTGGSVSTLTIQRTQQEDSAVYLCASSLVSAVSYEQYFGPGTRLTVT.